This note documents a single T cell receptor beta chain sequence. Its specificity is unknown. The length of the CDR3 is 13 residues. The V end lost 3 bases, the J end lost 3 bases, and 9 bases lay between the germline ends. Germline V gene lookup returns CDR1 MDHEN and CDR2 SYDVKM. The source of the sample is a study of cytomegalovirus exposure and HLA in healthy donors. Study-level points and caveats: Reports described diagnosis of cytomegalovirus status by the classifier as highly specific and sensitive. The tendency of first-cohort TCR clusters to co-occur in the 120 or so validation repertoires was the finding of a later analysis. Most TCR sequences showed up rarely, but some public TCRs showed up in many donors. Cytomegalovirus-associated status was assigned to roughly 160 TCR beta chains.

Produced via immunoSEQ multiplex PCR; TCRdb's table is partial and in-frame only. Of about 120,000 clones listed, approximately 90% are singletons. Specimen: PBMCs. V is TRBV28 and J is TRBJ2-7; D unclear. The TCR comes from a man younger than 35 in good health and CMV-seronegative. The CDR3 DNA is TGTGCCAGCAGTTTTGAGTTTATCTACGAGCAGTACTTC. Its translation: CASSFEFIYEQYF.